These 27 T cell receptor beta chains originate from one sample sequenced in a study of T cell repertoires in cytomegalovirus infection. For these TCRs, the target antigens are not known. Via MiXCR, TCRdb re-called the reads, giving one row per CDR3 protein. This sample has some 940,000 distinct CDR3 sequences, with approximately 31% found just once. The sequences come from cultured CD8+ T cells from PBMCs, collected from culture after CMV antigen stimulation. These receptors originate from a human donor in good health (CMV status not recorded). Some clones in this sample may be carry-over from other donors' samples.

V gene TRBV7-4 combines with J gene TRBJ2-1; 8 bases align to TRBD1. Germline assignment: CDR1 SGHVT and CDR2 SQSDAQ. The CDR3 covers 14 residues. J was trimmed by 9 bases and V by 7 bases; bases with no gene match: 11. The CDR3 protein is CASTQGAPPIEQFF. DNA for the CDR3: TGTGCCAGCACCCAGGGGGCCCCTCCTATTGAGCAGTTCTTC.

As to this clonotype: The junction does not match germline at one end; this may be a read error. The rearrangement joins TRBV19 to TRBJ2-2; TRBD1 matches at 7 bases. From germline, CDR1 is LNHDA and CDR2 SQIVND (reference sequence). This CDR3 region has 14 residues. The DNA for the CDR3 is TGTGTCAGTATGGGGACAGTCTACACCGGGGAGCTGTTTTTT. Protein product: CVSMGTVYTGELFF.

This clonotype has a handful of counts. V gene TRBV6-2 or TRBV6-3 combines with J gene TRBJ2-4, with 8 bases matching TRBD1. The CDR3 sequence is 18 residues long. Germline V gene lookup returns CDR1 MNHEY and CDR2 SVGEGT. J was trimmed by 0 bases and V by 1 base; bases with no gene match: 8. In nucleotides, the CDR3 is TGTGCCAGCAGTTACTGGCGCGCCAGGGGGCTAGCCAAAAACATTCAGTACTTC. Its protein product is CASSYWRARGLAKNIQYF.

V usage is TRBV6-5 and J usage is TRBJ1-1; no clear D. Trimming removed 0 bases at V and 4 bases at J, with 9 bases between. The CDR3 is 14 amino acids. Germline lookup yields CDR1 MNHEY and CDR2 SVGAGI. The CDR3 loop is CASSYSIGSTEAFF. In nucleotides, the CDR3 is TGTGCCAGCAGTTACTCGATAGGGTCCACTGAAGCTTTCTTT.

This clonotype showed up just a few times. The chain is built from TRBV11-2 and TRBJ2-3, with TRBD1 matching over 9 bases. Trimming cost V 1 base and J 6 bases; bases outside gene matches: 11. Germline-derived CDR1 and CDR2 are SGHAT and FQNNGV. The length of the CDR3 is 17 residues. This chain's CDR3 is CASSLVSGTGILDTQYF. Written as DNA, the CDR3 is TGTGCCAGCAGCTTAGTCTCGGGGACAGGGATATTGGATACGCAGTATTTT. The full variable domain, in which reference TRBV11-2 and TRBJ2-3 provide the parts outside the CDR3, is EAGVAQSPRYKIIEKRQSVAFWCNPISGHATLYWYQQILGQGPKLLIQFQNNGVVDDSQLPKDRFSAERLKGVDSTLKIQPAKLEDSAVYLCASSLVSGTGILDTQYFGPGTRLTVL.

The chain has TRBV5-6 and TRBJ1-2; 8 bases agree with TRBD1. V trimming: 4 bases; J trimming: 6 bases; junction bases outside the gene matches: 14. The germline V gene has CDR1 SGHDT and CDR2 YYEEEE. This CDR3 has 16 amino acids. Here the CDR3 reads CASSLSPADREDGYTF. The CDR3 bases are TGTGCCAGCAGCCTGAGCCCCGCGGACAGGGAAGATGGCTACACCTTC.

The chain employs TRBV7-2 and TRBJ1-2; weak D call: TRBD1 (6 bases). The CDR3 is 15 amino acids. The germline CDR1 and CDR2 sequences are SGHTA and FQGNSA. Trimming removed 5 bases from V and 0 bases from J, with 13 bases in between. The CDR3 protein is CASSVSRGANYGYTF. Here the CDR3 DNA reads TGTGCCAGCAGCGTCTCCAGGGGAGCTAACTATGGCTACACCTTC.

This clonotype was detected a few times. V usage is TRBV28 and J usage is TRBJ2-3; D is perhaps TRBD2 (5 bases). The CDR3 runs to 14 residues. The V and J ends lost 5 bases and 12 bases respectively, with 21 bases between them. The germline CDR1 and CDR2 sequences are MDHEN and SYDVKM. The CDR3 here is CASSPIRARSGQYF. The CDR3 nucleotides are TGTGCCAGCAGTCCGATACGGGCCCGGAGCGGCCAGTATTTT.

This clonotype was counted only a few times. The chain uses TRBV4-1 and TRBJ1-2, with D perhaps matching TRBD1 (5 bases). Per the germline V gene, CDR1 is MGHRA and CDR2 is YSYEKL. The CDR3 has 14 amino acids. V was cut by 2 bases and J by 3 bases, with 10 bases left in between. The CDR3 spells CASSQPGQHYGYTF. The CDR3, as DNA: TGCGCCAGCAGCCAACCGGGGCAGCACTATGGCTACACCTTC.

The chain recombines TRBV25-1 with TRBJ2-5; no firm D call. Germline V gene data show CDR1 as MGHDK and CDR2 as SYGVNS. V was pared by 1 base and J by 1 base, with 10 bases between. CDR3 length: 15 amino acids. The CDR3 sequence is CASSESWTLQETQYF. CDR3 in DNA: TGTGCCAGCAGTGAATCGTGGACCCTCCAAGAGACCCAGTACTTC.

CDR3 coding DNA: TGTGCCAGCAGTTACTCGACCCGGATGGACTACAATGAGCAGTTCTTC. Protein product: CASSYSTRMDYNEQFF. This chain joins TRBV6-6 and TRBJ2-1; D remains unclear. The CDR3 length is 16 residues. V shed 0 bases and J shed 3 bases, with 12 bases lying between them. From germline, CDR1 is MNHNY and CDR2 SVGAGI (reference sequence).

This clonotype occurred many times. The rearrangement links TRBV7-2 to TRBJ2-1, with a tentative D call TRBD2 (6 bases). The V end was cut by 2 bases, the J end by 5 bases, with 19 bases between. Germline V CDR1 and CDR2: SGHTA, FQGNSA. This CDR3 spans 17 amino acids. CDR3 sequence reads: CASSLPPQGGPNNEQFF. The DNA for the CDR3 is TGTGCCAGCAGCTTACCCCCTCAGGGAGGTCCTAACAATGAGCAGTTCTTC.

The table lists this clonotype with a few counts. The gene calls are TRBV6-5 and TRBJ2-6, with D perhaps matching TRBD1 or TRBD2 (5 bases each). The V gene lost 2 bases and the J gene lost 0 bases, with 8 bases spanning the gap. This CDR3 is 16 amino acids long. In germline, CDR1 is MNHEY, CDR2 SVGAGI. The chain's CDR3 is CASSYPGTSGANVLTF. The CDR3 region has the DNA TGTGCCAGCAGTTACCCTGGGACCTCTGGGGCCAACGTCCTGACTTTC.

There are many counts of this clonotype. The rearrangement joins TRBV7-8 to TRBJ1-1, with 8 bases aligning to TRBD1. The CDR3 has 16 amino acids. CDR1 is SGHVS, CDR2 FQNEAQ, per germline. V trimming: 5 bases; J trimming: 0 bases; junction bases outside the gene matches: 8. The CDR3 protein is CASSPMDREMNTEAFF. The DNA of the CDR3 is TGTGCCAGCAGCCCCATGGACAGGGAAATGAACACTGAAGCTTTCTTT. The full variable domain, rest sourced from reference TRBV7-8 and TRBJ1-1, is GAGVSQSPRYKVAKRGQDVALRCDPISGHVSLFWYQQALGQGPEFLTYFQNEAQLDKSGLPSDRFFAERPEGSVSTLKIQRTQQEDSAVYLCASSPMDREMNTEAFFGQGTRLTVV.

Many counts were recorded for this clonotype. The chain carries TRBV7-2 and TRBJ2-1; D perhaps matches TRBD2 (6 bases). Trimming cost V 2 bases and J 1 base, with 12 bases left between them. CDR3 length: 16 amino acids. Germline loops: CDR1 SGHTA, CDR2 FQGNSA. DNA for the CDR3: TGTGCCAGCAGCTTATGGGCAGGAGGGTCCTACAATGAGCAGTTCTTC. It translates to CASSLWAGGSYNEQFF.

This clonotype has ten or more counts. This chain connects TRBV7-6 to TRBJ2-1, with D possibly TRBD2 on 5 matching bases. V lost 1 base and J lost 12, with 16 bases in between. Germline-derived CDR1 and CDR2 are SGHVS and FNYEAQ. The CDR3 totals 14 residues. This chain's CDR3 is CASSLDGGLVGQFF. CDR3 coding DNA: TGTGCCAGCAGCTTAGACGGCGGGTTGGTAGGGCAGTTCTTC.

J is TRBJ2-7 and V is TRBV4-1; TRBD2 matches 7 bases. V was clipped by 3 bases and J by 4 bases; unmatched bases: 12. This CDR3 is built from 16 residues. Germline CDR1 is MGHRA and CDR2 is YSYEKL. The CDR3 DNA reads as TGCGCCAGCAGCCACCCGGGAAGCGGGGCTTCATACGAGCAGTACTTC. It translates to CASSHPGSGASYEQYF.

This clonotype was observed many times. The gene calls are TRBV27 and TRBJ1-6; 9 bases map to TRBD1. This CDR3 is 15 amino acids long. Per germline, CDR1 MNHEY and CDR2 SMNVEV (reference sequence). The J segment lost 10 bases and the V segment lost 6 bases, leaving 10 bases of the junction unmatched. The CDR3 loop reads CASSPQDRGWSPLHF. The CDR3 DNA follows: TGTGCCAGCAGCCCTCAGGACAGGGGTTGGTCACCCCTCCACTTT.

The chain is built from TRBV12-3 or TRBV12-4 and TRBJ2-7; D not resolved. V lost 8 bases and J 4 bases, leaving 21 bases between the germline ends. The CDR3 is 15 amino acids. CDR3 amino acids: CASATKVGSAYEQYF. As DNA, the CDR3 is TGTGCCAGCGCAACAAAGGTGGGGTCCGCGTACGAGCAGTACTTC.

The gene calls are TRBV7-9 and TRBJ2-1; no definite D call. Trimming removed 5 bases from V and 9 bases from J, with 11 bases in between. The germline gives CDR1 SEHNR, CDR2 FQNEAQ (reference sequence). This CDR3 contains 12 residues. The chain's CDR3 is CASSLTLGEQFF. CDR3 bases: TGTGCCAGCAGCCTAACCCTGGGTGAGCAGTTCTTC.

The chain is built from TRBV9 and TRBJ2-1, with TRBD2 matching over 11 bases. Germline V lookup: CDR1 SGDLS, CDR2 YYNGEE. Unmatched junction bases numbered 13, after V lost 4 bases and J lost 7 bases. CDR3 length: 17 amino acids. The CDR3 here is CASSIPRTSGSDNEQFF. The CDR3 DNA reads TGTGCCAGCAGCATACCACGGACTAGCGGGTCTGATAATGAGCAGTTCTTC.

This chain links TRBV7-9 with TRBJ2-1; possible D gene TRBD1, 7 bases. The CDR3 sequence is 14 residues long. From germline, CDR1 is SEHNR and CDR2 FQNEAQ (reference sequence). Trimming cost V 0 bases and J 10 bases, with 13 bases left between them. CDR3 DNA: TGTGCCAGCAGCTTAGCGAGAGGAGGGGGCGAGCAGTTCTTC. Translation: CASSLARGGGEQFF. The full variable domain, with the rest looked up from reference TRBV7-9 and TRBJ2-1, is DTGVSQNPRHKITKRGQNVTFRCDPISEHNRLYWYRQTLGQGPEFLTYFQNEAQLEKSRLLSDRFSAERPKGSFSTLEIQRTEQGDSAMYLCASSLARGGGEQFFGPGTRLTVL.

This clonotype was counted a few times. The chain employs TRBV12-3 or TRBV12-4 and TRBJ1-3, with unresolved D. The CDR3 consists of 12 residues. The ends were cut back, 7 bases at V and 2 bases at J, with 6 bases in the middle. In DNA, the CDR3 is TGTGCCAGCACCTCGGCTGGAAACACCATATATTTT. Protein: CASTSAGNTIYF.

V gene TRBV2 combines with J gene TRBJ2-7, with TRBD2 as a possible D gene (5 bases). Germline assignment: CDR1 SNHLY and CDR2 FYNNEI. The ends were cut back, 7 bases at V and 5 bases at J, with 18 bases in the middle. This CDR3 region has 14 residues. The CDR3 sequence: CASKKRGFGDEQYF. In DNA, the CDR3 is TGTGCCAGCAAGAAACGAGGGTTTGGGGACGAGCAGTACTTC.

This clonotype was detected ten times or more. This sequence joins TRBV7-6 and TRBJ1-1, with D unresolved. CDR1 and CDR2 from the germline V gene are SGHVS and FNYEAQ. Trimming stripped 1 base from V and 5 bases from J, with 11 bases between. The CDR3 covers 14 residues. The CDR3 sequence: CASSLGTAGTEAFF. The CDR3, as DNA: TGTGCCAGCAGCTTAGGAACCGCGGGAACTGAAGCTTTCTTT.

This chain links TRBV7-9 with TRBJ2-2; no definite D call. The germline gives CDR1 SEHNR, CDR2 FQNEAQ (reference sequence). V was pared by 5 bases and J by 6 bases, with 13 bases between. The length of the CDR3 is 14 residues. The CDR3 loop reads CASSPTGRPGELFF. The CDR3 region has the DNA TGTGCCAGCAGCCCCACTGGCAGGCCCGGGGAGCTGTTTTTT.

This chain uses TRBV3-1 with TRBJ2-3, with D possibly matching TRBD1 (5 bases). The CDR3 has 14 residues. The germline gives CDR1 LGHDT, CDR2 YNNKEL (reference sequence). The V end was cut by 4 bases, the J end by 5 bases, with 13 bases between. This chain's CDR3 is CASSPINQGDTQYF. The CDR3 nucleotides read TGTGCCAGCAGCCCAATCAACCAGGGAGATACGCAGTATTTT.